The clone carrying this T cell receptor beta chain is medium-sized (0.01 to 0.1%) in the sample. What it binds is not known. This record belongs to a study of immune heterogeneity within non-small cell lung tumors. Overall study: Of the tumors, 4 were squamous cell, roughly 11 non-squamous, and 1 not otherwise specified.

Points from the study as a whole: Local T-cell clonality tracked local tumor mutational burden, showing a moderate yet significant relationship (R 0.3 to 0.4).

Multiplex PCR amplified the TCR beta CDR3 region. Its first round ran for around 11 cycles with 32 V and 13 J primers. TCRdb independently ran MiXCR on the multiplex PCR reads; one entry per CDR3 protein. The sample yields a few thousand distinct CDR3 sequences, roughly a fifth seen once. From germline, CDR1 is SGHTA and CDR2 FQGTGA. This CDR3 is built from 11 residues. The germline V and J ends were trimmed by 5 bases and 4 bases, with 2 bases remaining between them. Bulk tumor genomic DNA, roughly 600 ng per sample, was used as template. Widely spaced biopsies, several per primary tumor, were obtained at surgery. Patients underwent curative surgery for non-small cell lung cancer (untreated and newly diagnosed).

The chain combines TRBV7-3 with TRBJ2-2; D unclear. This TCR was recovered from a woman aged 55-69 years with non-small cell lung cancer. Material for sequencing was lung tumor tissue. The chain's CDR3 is CASSATGELFF. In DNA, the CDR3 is TGTGCCAGCAGCGCCACCGGGGAGCTGTTTTTT.